The source of this T cell receptor beta chain is a study of T cells in Graves' hyperthyroidism and ophthalmopathy. Using RNA transcripts as the source, TCR beta CDR3 regions were amplified. With the HTBI primer set, the TCR CDR3 went through a first round of RT-PCR. TCRdb reprocessed the multiplex PCR reads with MiXCR, giving one entry per CDR3 protein. The table lists 600,000 to 850,000 distinct CDR3 sequences, about 17% of them singletons, with over 15% in the top ten. Per germline, CDR1 LNHNV and CDR2 YYDKDF (reference sequence). The CDR3 has 15 amino acids. V lost 4 bases and J 4 bases, leaving 16 bases between the germline ends. This clonotype turned up a few times. Any symptoms of ophthalmopathy came after the first hyperthyroidism diagnosis, from which the blood sample dates.

The chain carries TRBV15 and TRBJ2-5, with a tentative D call TRBD2 (5 bases). This clonotype was sampled from a woman in her forties or fifties with Graves' hyperthyroidism that later progressed to Graves' ophthalmopathy. The source material was blood. CDR3: CATSTSLEAVETQYF. The CDR3 coding sequence is TGTGCCACCAGCACGTCACTAGAGGCGGTAGAGACCCAGTACTTC.